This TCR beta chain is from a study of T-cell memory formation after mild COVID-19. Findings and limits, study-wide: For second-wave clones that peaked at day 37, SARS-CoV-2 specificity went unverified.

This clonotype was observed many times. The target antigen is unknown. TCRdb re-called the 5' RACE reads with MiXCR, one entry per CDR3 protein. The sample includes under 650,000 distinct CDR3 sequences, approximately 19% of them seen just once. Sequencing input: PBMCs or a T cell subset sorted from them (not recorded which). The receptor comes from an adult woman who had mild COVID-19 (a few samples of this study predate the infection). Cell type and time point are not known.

The DNA for the CDR3 is TGTGCCAGCAATCGACTAGCGGGGGGCAACAATGAGCAGTTCTTC. This gives the protein CASNRLAGGNNEQFF. V usage is TRBV12-3 or TRBV12-4 and J usage is TRBJ2-1; 13 bases are shared with TRBD2. CDR3 length: 15 residues. V gave up 7 bases and J gave up 5 bases; unmatched junction bases: 5.